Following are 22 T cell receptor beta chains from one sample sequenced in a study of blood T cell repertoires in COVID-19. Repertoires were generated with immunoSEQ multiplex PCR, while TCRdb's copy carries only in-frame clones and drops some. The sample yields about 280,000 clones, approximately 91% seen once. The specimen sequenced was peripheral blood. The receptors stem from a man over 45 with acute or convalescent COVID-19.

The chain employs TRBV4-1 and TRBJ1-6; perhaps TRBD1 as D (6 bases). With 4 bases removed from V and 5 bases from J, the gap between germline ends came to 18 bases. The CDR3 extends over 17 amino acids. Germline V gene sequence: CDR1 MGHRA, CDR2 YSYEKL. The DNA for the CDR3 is TGCGCCAGCAGCCGCCTCAAAGGCAGGGGTAATAATTCACCCCTCCACTTT. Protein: CASSRLKGRGNNSPLHF.

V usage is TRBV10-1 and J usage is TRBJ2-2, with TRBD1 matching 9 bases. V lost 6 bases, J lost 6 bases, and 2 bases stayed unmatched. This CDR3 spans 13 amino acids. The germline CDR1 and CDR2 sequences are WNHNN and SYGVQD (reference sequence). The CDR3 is CASRGTGPGELFF. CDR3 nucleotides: TGCGCCAGCAGGGGGACAGGGCCCGGGGAGCTGTTTTTT.

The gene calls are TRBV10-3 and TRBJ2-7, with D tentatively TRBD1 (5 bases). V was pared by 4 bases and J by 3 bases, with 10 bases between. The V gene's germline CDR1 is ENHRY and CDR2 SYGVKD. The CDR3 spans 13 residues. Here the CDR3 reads CAISGGPVYEQYF. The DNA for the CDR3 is TGTGCCATCAGTGGGGGCCCAGTCTACGAGCAGTACTTC.

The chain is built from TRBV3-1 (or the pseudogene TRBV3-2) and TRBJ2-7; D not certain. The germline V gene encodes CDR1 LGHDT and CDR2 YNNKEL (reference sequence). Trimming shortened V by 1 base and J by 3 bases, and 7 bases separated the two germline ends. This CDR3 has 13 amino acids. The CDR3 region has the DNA TGTGCCAGCAGCCAAGTTCTTTTCTACGAGCAGTACTTC. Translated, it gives CASSQVLFYEQYF.

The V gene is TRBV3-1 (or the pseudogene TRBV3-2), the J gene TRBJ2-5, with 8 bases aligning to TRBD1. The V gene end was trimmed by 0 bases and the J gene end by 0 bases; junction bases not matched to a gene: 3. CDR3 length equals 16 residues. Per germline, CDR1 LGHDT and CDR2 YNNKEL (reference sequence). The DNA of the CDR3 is TGTGCCAGCAGCCAAGACTCGACAGGGGACCAAGAGACCCAGTACTTC. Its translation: CASSQDSTGDQETQYF.

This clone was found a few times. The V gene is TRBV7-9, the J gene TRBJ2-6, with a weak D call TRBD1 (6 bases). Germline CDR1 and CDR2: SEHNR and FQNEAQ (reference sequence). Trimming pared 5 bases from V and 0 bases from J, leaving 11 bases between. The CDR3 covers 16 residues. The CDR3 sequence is CASSTNRASGANVLTF. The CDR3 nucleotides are TGTGCCAGCAGCACAAACAGGGCCTCTGGGGCCAACGTCCTGACTTTC.

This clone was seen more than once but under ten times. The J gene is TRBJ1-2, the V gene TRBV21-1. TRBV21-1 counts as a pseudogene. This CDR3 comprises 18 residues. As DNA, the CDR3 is TGTGCCAGCAGCCAAACCGGAGGAACCAACTGCGGTAACTATGGCTACACCTTC. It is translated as CASSQTGGTNCGNYGYTF.

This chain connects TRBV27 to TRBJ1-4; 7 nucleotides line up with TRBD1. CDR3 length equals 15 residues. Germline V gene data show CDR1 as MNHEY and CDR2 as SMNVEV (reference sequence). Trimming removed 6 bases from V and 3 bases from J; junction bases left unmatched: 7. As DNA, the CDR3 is TGTGCCAGCAGCCTGACAGGGATCCCTAATGAAAAACTGTTTTTT. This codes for CASSLTGIPNEKLFF.

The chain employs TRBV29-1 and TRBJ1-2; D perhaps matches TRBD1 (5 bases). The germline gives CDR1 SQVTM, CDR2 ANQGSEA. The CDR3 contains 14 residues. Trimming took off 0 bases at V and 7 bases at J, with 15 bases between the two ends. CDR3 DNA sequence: TGCAGCGTTGAAGAGGGGCAGGACGGAGTTGGCTACACCTTC. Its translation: CSVEEGQDGVGYTF.

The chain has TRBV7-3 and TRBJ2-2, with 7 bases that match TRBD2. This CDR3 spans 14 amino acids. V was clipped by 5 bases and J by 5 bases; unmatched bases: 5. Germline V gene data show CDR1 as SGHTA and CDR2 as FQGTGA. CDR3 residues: CASSRSGVTGELFF. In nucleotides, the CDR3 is TGTGCCAGCAGCCGAAGCGGGGTAACCGGGGAGCTGTTTTTT. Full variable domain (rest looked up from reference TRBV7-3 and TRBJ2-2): GAGVSQTPSNKVTEKGKYVELRCDPISGHTALYWYRQSLGQGPEFLIYFQGTGAADDSGLPNDRFFAVRPEGSVSTLKIQRTERGDSAVYLCASSRSGVTGELFFGEGSRLTVL.

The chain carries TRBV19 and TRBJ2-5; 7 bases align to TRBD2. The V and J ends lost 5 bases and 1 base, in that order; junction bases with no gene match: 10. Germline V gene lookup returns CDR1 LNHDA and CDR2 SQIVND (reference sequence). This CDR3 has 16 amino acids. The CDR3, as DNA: TGTGCCAGTAGTCCCTGGGGGGGGACTCGCCAAGAGACCCAGTACTTC. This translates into CASSPWGGTRQETQYF.

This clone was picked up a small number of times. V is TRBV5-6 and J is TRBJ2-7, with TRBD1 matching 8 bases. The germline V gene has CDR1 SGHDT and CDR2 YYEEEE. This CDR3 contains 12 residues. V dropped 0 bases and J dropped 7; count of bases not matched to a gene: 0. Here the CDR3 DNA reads TGTGCCAGCAGCTTGGGGACAGGGGAGCAGTACTTC. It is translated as CASSLGTGEQYF.

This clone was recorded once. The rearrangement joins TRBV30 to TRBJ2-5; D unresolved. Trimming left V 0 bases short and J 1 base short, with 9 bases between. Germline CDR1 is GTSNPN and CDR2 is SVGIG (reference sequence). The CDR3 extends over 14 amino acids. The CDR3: CAWSVNGFQETQYF. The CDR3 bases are TGTGCCTGGAGTGTAAACGGGTTCCAAGAGACCCAGTACTTC.

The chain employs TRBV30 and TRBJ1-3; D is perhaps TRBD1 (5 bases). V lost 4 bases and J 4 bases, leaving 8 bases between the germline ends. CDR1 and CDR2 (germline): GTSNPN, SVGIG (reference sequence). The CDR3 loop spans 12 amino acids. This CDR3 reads CAWTGLGNTIYF. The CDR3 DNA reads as TGTGCCTGGACAGGGTTGGGAAACACCATATATTTT.

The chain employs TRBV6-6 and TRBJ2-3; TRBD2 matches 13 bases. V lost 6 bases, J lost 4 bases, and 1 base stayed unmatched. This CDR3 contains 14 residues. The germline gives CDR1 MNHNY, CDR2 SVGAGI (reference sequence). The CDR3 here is CASRTSGGADTQYF. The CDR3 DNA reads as TGTGCCAGCAGAACTAGCGGGGGGGCAGATACGCAGTATTTT.

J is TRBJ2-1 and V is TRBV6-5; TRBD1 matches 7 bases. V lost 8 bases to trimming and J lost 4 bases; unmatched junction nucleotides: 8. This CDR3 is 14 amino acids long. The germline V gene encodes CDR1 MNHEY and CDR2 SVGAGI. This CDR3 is CASGGQMNYNEQFF. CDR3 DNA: TGTGCCAGCGGGGGACAGATGAATTACAATGAGCAGTTCTTC.

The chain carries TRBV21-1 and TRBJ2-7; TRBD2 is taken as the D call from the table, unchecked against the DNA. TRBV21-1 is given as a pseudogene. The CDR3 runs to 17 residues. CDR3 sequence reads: CASSKGLAGGPYYEQYF. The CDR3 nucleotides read TGTGCCAGCAGCAAAGGCCTAGCGGGGGGCCCCTACTACGAGCAGTACTTC.

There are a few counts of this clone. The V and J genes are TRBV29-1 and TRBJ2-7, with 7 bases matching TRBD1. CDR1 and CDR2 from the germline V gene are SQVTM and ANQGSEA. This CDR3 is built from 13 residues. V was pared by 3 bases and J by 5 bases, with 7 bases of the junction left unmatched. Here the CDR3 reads CSVEAGGLNEQYF. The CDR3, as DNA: TGCAGCGTTGAGGCAGGGGGTCTGAACGAGCAGTACTTC.

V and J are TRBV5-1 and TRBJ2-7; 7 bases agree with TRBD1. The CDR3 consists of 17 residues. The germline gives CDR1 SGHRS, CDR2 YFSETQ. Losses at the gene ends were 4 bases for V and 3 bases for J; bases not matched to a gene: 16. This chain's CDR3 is CASSLIPDRRNGYEQYF. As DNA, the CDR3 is TGCGCCAGCAGCCTTATCCCGGACAGGAGGAATGGCTACGAGCAGTACTTC.

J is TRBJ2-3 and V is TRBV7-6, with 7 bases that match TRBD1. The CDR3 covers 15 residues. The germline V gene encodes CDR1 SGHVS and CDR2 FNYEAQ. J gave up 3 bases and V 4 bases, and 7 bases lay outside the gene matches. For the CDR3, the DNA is TGTGCCAGCAGCTCTGGGGACAGAAATACAGATACGCAGTATTTT. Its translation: CASSSGDRNTDTQYF.

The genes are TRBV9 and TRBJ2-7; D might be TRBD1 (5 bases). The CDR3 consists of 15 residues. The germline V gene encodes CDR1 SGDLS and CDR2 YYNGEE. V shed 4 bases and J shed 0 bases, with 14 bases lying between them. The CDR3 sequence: CASSPTAYSSYEQYF. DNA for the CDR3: TGTGCCAGCAGCCCGACAGCCTATAGCTCCTACGAGCAGTACTTC.

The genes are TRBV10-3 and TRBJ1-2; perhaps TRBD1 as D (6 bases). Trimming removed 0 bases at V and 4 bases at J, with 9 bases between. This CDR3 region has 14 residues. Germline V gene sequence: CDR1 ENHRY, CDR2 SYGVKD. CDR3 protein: CAISESGGGYGYTF. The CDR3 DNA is TGTGCCATCAGTGAGTCTGGGGGCGGCTATGGCTACACCTTC.